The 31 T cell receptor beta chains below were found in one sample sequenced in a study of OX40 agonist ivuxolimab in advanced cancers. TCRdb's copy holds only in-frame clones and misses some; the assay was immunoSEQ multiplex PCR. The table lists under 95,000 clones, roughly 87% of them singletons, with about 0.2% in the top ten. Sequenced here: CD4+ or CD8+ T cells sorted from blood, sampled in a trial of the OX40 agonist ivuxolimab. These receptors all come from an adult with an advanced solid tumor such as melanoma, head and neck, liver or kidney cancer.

The DNA for the CDR3 is TGCAGCGCCGCGACGGGCCAAGAGACCCAGTACTTC. The encoded protein is CSAATGQETQYF. V usage is TRBV29-1 and J usage is TRBJ2-5; no clear D gene. Germline V gene data show CDR1 as SQVTM and CDR2 as ANQGSEA. The CDR3 runs to 12 residues. The germline V and J ends were trimmed by 7 bases and 1 base, with 10 bases remaining between them.

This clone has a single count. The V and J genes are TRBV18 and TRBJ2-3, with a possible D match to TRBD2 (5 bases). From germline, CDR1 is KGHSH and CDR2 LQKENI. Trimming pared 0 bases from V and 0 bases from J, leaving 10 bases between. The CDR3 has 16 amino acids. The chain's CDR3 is CASSPPSGPSTDTQYF. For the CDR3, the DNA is TGTGCCAGCTCACCACCGAGCGGTCCTAGCACAGATACGCAGTATTTT.

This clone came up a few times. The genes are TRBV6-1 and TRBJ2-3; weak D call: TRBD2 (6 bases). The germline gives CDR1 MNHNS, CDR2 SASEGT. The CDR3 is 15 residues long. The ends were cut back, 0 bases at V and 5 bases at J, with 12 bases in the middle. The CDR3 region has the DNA TGTGCCAGCAGTGAAGCGCCCGGGGGAGTAGATACGCAGTATTTT. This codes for CASSEAPGGVDTQYF.

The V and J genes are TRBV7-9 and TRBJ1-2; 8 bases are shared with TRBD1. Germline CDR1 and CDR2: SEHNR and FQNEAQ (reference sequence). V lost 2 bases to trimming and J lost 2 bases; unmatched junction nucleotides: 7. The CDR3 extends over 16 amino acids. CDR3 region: CASSLSPQGANYGYTF. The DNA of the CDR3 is TGTGCCAGCAGCTTATCCCCCCAGGGGGCAAACTATGGCTACACCTTC.

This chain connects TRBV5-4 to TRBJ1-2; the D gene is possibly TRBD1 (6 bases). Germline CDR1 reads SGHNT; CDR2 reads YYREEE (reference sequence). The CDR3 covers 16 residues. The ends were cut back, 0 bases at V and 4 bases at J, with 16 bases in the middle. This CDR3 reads CASSLGPPGQAYGYTF. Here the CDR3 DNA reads TGTGCCAGCAGCTTGGGTCCTCCGGGACAAGCCTATGGCTACACCTTC.

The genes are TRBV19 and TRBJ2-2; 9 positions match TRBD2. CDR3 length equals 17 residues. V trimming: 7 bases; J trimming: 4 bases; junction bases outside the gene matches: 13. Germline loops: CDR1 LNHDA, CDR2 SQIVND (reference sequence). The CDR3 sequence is CASKRASRGGLTGELFF. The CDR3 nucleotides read TGTGCCAGTAAAAGGGCCTCGCGGGGGGGCCTCACCGGGGAGCTGTTTTTT.

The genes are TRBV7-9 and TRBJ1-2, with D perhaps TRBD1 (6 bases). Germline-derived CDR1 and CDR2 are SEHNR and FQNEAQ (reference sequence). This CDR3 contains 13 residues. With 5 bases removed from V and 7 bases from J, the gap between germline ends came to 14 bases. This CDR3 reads CASSAQGSPGYTF. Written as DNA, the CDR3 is TGTGCCAGCAGCGCTCAGGGGTCGCCTGGCTACACCTTC.

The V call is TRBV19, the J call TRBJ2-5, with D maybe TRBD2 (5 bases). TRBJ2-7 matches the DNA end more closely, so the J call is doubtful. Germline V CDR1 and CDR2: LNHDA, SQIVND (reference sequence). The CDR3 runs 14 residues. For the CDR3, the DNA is TGTGCCAGTAGTATAGGGGGAGTACCCTACGAGCAGTACTTC. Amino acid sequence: CASSIGGVPYEQYF.

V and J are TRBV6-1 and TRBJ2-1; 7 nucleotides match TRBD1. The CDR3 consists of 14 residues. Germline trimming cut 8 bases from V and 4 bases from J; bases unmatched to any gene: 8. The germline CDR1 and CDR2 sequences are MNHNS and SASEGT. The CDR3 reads CASGWTGGYNEQFF. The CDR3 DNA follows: TGTGCCAGCGGATGGACAGGAGGTTACAATGAGCAGTTCTTC.

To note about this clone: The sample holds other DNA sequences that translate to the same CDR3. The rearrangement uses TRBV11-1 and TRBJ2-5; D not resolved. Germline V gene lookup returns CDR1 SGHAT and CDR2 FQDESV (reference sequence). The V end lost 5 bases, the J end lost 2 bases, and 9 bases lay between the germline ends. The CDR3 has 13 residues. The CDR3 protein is CASSPFTQETQYF. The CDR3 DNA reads TGTGCCAGCAGCCCGTTTACACAAGAGACCCAGTACTTC.

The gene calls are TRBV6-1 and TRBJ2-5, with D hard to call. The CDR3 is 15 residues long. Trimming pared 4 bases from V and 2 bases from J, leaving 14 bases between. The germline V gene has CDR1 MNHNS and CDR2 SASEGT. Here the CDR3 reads CASSGRVWDQETQYF. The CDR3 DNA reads TGTGCCAGCAGTGGAAGGGTATGGGATCAAGAGACCCAGTACTTC.

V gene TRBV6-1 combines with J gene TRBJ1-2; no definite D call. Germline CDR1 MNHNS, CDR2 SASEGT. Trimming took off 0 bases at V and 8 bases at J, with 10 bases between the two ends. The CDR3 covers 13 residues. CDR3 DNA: TGTGCCAGCAGTGAAGCGGGCTTGCGAGGCTACACCTTC. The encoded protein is CASSEAGLRGYTF.

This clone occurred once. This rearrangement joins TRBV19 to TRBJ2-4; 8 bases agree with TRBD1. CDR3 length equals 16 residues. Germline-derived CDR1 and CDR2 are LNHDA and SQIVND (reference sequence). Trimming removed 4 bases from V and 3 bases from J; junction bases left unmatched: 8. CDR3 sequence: CASSNPPGQDKNIQYF. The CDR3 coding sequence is TGTGCCAGTAGTAACCCCCCGGGACAGGACAAAAACATTCAGTACTTC.

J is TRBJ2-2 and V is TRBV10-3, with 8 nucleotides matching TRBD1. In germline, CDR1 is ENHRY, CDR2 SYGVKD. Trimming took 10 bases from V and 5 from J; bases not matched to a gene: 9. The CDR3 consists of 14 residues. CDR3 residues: CATAPGGRTGELFF. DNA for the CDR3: TGTGCCACCGCCCCAGGGGGCAGGACCGGGGAGCTGTTTTTT.

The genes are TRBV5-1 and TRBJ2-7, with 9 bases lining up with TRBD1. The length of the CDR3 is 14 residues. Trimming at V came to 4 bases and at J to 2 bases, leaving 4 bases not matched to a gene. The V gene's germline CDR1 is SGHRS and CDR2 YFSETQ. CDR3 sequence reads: CASSARDRAYEQYF. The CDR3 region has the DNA TGCGCCAGCAGCGCCCGGGACAGGGCCTACGAGCAGTACTTC.

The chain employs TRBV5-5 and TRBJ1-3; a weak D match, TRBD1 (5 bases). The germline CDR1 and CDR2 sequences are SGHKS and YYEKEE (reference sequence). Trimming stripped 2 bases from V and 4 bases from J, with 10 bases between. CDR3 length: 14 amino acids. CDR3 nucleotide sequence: TGTGCCAGCAGCTTCAACCCAGGGGGAAACACCATATATTTT. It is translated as CASSFNPGGNTIYF.

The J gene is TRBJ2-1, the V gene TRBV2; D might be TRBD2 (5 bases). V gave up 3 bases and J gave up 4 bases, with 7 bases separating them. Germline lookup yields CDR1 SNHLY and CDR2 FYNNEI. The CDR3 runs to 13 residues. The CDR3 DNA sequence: TGTGCCAGCAGTGAGAGGAGGTACAATGAGCAGTTCTTC. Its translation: CASSERRYNEQFF.

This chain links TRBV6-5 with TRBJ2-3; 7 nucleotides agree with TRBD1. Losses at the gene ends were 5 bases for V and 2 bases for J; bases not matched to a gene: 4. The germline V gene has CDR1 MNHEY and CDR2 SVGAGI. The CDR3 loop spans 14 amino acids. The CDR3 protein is CASSLGTDTDTQYF. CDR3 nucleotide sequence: TGTGCCAGCAGTCTCGGGACAGACACAGATACGCAGTATTTT.

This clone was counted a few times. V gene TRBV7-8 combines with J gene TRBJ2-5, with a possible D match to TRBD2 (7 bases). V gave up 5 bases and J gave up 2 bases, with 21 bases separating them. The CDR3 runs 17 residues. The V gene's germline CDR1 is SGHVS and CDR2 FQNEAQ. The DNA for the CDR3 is TGTGCCAGCAGCCTAATCCCTGGCCGGGGGGCGCAAGAGACCCAGTACTTC. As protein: CASSLIPGRGAQETQYF.

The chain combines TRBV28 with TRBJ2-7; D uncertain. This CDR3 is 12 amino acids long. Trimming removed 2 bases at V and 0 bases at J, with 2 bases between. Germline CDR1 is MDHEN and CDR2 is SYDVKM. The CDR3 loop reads CASSLLSYEQYF. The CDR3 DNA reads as TGTGCCAGCAGTTTACTCTCCTACGAGCAGTACTTC.

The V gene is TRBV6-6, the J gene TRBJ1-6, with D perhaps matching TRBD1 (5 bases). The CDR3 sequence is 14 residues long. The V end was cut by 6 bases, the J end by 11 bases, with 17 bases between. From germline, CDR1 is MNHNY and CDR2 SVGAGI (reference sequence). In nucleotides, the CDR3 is TGTGCCAGCAGCCCCGGGGGGGGAGGAACACCCCTCCACTTT. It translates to CASSPGGGGTPLHF.

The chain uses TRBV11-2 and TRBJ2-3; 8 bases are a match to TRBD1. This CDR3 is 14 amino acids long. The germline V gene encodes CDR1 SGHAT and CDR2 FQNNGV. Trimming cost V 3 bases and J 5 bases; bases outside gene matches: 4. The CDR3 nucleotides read TGTGCCAGCAGCTTGGACAGGGTTGTAGATACGCAGTATTTT. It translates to CASSLDRVVDTQYF.

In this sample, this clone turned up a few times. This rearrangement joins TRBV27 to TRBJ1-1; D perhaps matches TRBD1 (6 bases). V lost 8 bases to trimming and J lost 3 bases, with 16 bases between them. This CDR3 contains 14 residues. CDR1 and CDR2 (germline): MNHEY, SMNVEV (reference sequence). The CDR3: CASRRGTGYTEAFF. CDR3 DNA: TGTGCCAGCCGTAGGGGGACGGGGTACACTGAAGCTTTCTTT.

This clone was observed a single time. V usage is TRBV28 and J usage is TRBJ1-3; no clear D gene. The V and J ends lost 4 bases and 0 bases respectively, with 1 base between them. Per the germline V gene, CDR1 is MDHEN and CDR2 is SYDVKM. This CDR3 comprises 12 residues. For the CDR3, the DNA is TGTGCCAGCAGTTACTCTGGAAACACCATATATTTT. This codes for CASSYSGNTIYF.

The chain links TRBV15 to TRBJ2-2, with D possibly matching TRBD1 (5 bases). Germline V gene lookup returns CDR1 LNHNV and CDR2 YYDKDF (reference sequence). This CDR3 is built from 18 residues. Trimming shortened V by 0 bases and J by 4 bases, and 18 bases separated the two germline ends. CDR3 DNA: TGTGCCACCAGCAGAGACGTAATGATGGGCAGGGTCACCGGGGAGCTGTTTTTT. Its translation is CATSRDVMMGRVTGELFF.

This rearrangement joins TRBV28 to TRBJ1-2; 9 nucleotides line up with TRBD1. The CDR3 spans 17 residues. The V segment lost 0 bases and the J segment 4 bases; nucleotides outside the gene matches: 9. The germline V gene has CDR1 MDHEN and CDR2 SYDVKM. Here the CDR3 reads CASSLWTGQGYSYGYTF. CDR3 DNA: TGTGCCAGCAGTTTATGGACGGGACAGGGCTATAGCTATGGCTACACCTTC.

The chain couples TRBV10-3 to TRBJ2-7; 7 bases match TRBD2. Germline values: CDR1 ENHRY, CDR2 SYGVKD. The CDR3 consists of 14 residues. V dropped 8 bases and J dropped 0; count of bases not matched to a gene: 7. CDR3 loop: CAIRAAGASYEQYF. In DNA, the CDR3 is TGTGCCATCCGGGCGGCGGGAGCCTCCTACGAGCAGTACTTC.

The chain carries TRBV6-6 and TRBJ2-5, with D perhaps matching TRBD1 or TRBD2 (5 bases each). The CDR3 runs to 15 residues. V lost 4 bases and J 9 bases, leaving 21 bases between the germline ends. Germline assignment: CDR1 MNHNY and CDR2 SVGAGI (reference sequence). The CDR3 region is CASSWDGSKGKAQYF. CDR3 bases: TGTGCCAGCAGTTGGGACGGATCTAAGGGCAAGGCCCAGTACTTC.

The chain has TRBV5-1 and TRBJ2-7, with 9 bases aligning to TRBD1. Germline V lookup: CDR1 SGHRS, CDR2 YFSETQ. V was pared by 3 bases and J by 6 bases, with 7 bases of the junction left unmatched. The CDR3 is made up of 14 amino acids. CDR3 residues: CASSSGQGPSEQYF. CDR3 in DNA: TGCGCCAGCAGCTCGGGACAGGGCCCGTCCGAGCAGTACTTC.

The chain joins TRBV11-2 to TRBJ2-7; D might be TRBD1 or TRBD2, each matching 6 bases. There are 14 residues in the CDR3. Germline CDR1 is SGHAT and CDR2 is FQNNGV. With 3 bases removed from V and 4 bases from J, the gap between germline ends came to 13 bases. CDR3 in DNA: TGTGCCAGCAGCTTTGGCGGGACACGTTACGAGCAGTACTTC. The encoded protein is CASSFGGTRYEQYF.

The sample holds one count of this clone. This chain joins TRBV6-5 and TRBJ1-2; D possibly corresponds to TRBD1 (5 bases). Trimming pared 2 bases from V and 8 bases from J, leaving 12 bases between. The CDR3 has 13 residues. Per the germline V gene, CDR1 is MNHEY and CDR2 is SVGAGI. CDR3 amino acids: CASSYAQGLGYTF. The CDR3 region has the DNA TGTGCCAGCAGTTACGCGCAGGGACTGGGCTACACCTTC.